Listed below are T cell receptor beta chains from one sample, sequenced in a study of PD-L1 blockade in urothelial cancer. Produced via immunoSEQ multiplex PCR; TCRdb's table is partial and in-frame only. The top ten hold 1.5% to 2% of the sample, which has 95,000 to 100,000 clones, roughly 84% seen once. Sequences were derived from PBMCs, sampled around atezolizumab (anti-PD-L1) treatment. The receptors originated from a man aged 55 to 70 with urothelial cancer. Each CDR3 is given with its conserved first and last residue. D genes are given only for firm matches. Clone size, where shown, is once, few, many, or a class for clones that have expanded.

TRBV6-5	NA	TRBD2	TRBJ2-7	TGTGCCAGCAGTTACTCGCCTAGCGGGGGGAACTACGAGCAGTACTTC	CASSYSPSGGNYEQYF
TRBV28	NA	NA	TRBJ2-7	TGTGCCAGCAGTTTTGGCGGGACGGAACACTTC	CASSFGGTEHF
TRBV6-6	NA	TRBD1	TRBJ2-5	TGTGCCAGCAGTGGACAGGCGGTGGAGACCCAGTACTTC	CASSGQAVETQYF
TRBV27	NA	NA	TRBJ2-7	TGTGCCAGCTCGACCCGGGTGTGGGGCACGCTTTACTTC	CASSTRVWGTLYF
TRBV5-1	once	TRBD1	TRBJ1-2	TGCGCCAGCAGCGCGGGACAGGGGGTCCCCCCCGGCTACACCTTC	CASSAGQGVPPGYTF
TRBV7-3	NA	TRBD1	TRBJ1-2	TGTGCCAGCAGCCCCGGACAGGGGAGTGGCTACACCTTC	CASSPGQGSGYTF
TRBV2	NA	TRBD1	TRBJ2-7	TGTGCCAGCAGTTCCCCGAATCAGGGGGTCTCCTACGAGCAGTACTTC	CASSSPNQGVSYEQYF
TRBV11-2	NA	NA	TRBJ1-1	TGTGCCAGCAGCTTAGTCCGGGGGAACACTGAAGCTTTCTTT	CASSLVRGNTEAFF
TRBV5-6	NA	TRBD2	TRBJ2-5	TGTGCCAGCAGCTCACTAGCGGGAGTCCAAGAGACCCAGTACTTC	CASSSLAGVQETQYF
TRBV5-6	NA	NA	TRBJ2-6	TGTGCCAGCAGCTACCAGATCTCTGGGGCCAACGTCCTGACTTTC	CASSYQISGANVLTF
TRBV11-2	NA	NA	TRBJ2-7	TGTGCCAGCAGTGACAGGGGAGGGTCTACCTACGAGCAGTACTTC	CASSDRGGSTYEQYF
TRBV5-1	NA	NA	TRBJ1-1	TGCGCCAGCAGCGCCGGTGTTCTGGACGGGGGGGTGGTAGCTTTCTTT	CASSAGVLDGGVVAFF
TRBV11-2	NA	NA	TRBJ1-1	TGTGCCAGCAGCTTAGCCCCGCGGGAAGCTTTCTTT	CASSLAPREAFF
TRBV10-3	NA	NA	TRBJ1-1	TGTGCCATCAGTGAGTCTCAACAGGGTAACACTGAAGCTTTCTTT	CAISESQQGNTEAFF
TRBV7-6	NA	TRBD1	TRBJ2-2	TGTGCCAGCAGCCGGCGACAGGGAGCGAACACCGGGGAGCTGTTTTTT	CASSRRQGANTGELFF
TRBV27	NA	NA	TRBJ1-4	TGTGCCAGCAGCCGGACAGCAATGAATGAAAAACTGTTTTTT	CASSRTAMNEKLFF
TRBV6-5	NA	NA	TRBJ2-7	TGTGCCAGCAGTTACTATCCAGGTCCCTACGAGCAGTACTTC	CASSYYPGPYEQYF
TRBV19	few	NA	TRBJ2-5	TGTGCCAGTAGTATTCAGGGTATGGAGACCCAGTACTTC	CASSIQGMETQYF
TRBV7-9	NA	TRBD1	TRBJ1-5	TGTGCCAGCAGCTTAGGGACAGGGGGTCCGGATCAGCCCCAGCATTTT	CASSLGTGGPDQPQHF
TRBV4-3	NA	TRBD2	TRBJ2-7	TGCGCCAGCAGCCAAGATCGCAGGGAGGGCGAGCAGTACTTC	CASSQDRREGEQYF
TRBV6-6	NA	TRBD2	TRBJ2-1	TGTGCCAGTATGTCCGGGGGGGCCGGGGGTGAGCAGTTCTTC	CASMSGGAGGEQFF
TRBV13	NA	NA	TRBJ1-2	TGTGCCAGCAGCTTAGATCAGAAATATGGCCACACCTTC	CASSLDQKYGHTF
TRBV25-1	NA	TRBD1	TRBJ1-2	TGTGCCACCAAGGACAGGGGTGTGTATGGCTACACCTTC	CATKDRGVYGYTF
TRBV9	NA	TRBD1	TRBJ2-3	TGTGCCAGCAGCGTAGTGCAGGGGGCGATAGATACGCAGTATTTT	CASSVVQGAIDTQYF
TRBV7-8	NA	TRBD1	TRBJ1-2	TGTGCCAGCAGCTTAGACCTAGGGACAGCCTACACCTTC	CASSLDLGTAYTF
TRBV10-3	NA	TRBD1	TRBJ2-3	TGTGCCATCAGTGAGTCGCAACAGGGGGCATATACGCAGTATTTT	CAISESQQGAYTQYF
TRBV27	NA	TRBD2	TRBJ2-1	TGTGCCAGCCGCGCACCGCGACTAGCGGGAGGGACATTCTACAATGAGCAGTTCTTC	CASRAPRLAGGTFYNEQFF
TRBV18	few	NA	TRBJ2-5	TGTGCCAGCTCGGACCCGGGGGAGACCCAGTACTTC	CASSDPGETQYF
TRBV6-5	NA	TRBD1	TRBJ1-1	TGTGCCAGCAGTTACAGGGGACAGGGGGCGAACACTGAAGCTTTCTTT	CASSYRGQGANTEAFF
TRBV28	NA	NA	TRBJ1-2	TGTGCCAGCAGTTTGGAGGTCGTTCAAAGCTATGGCTACACCTTC	CASSLEVVQSYGYTF
TRBV28	once	TRBD1	TRBJ1-2	TGTGCCAGCAGGGAGGGGGGGACAGGGGGCAGAGGCTACACCTTC	CASREGGTGGRGYTF
TRBV30	NA	NA	TRBJ1-5	TGTGCCTGGAGTGTAGTCAAGGGAGGCAATCAGCCCCAGCATTTT	CAWSVVKGGNQPQHF
TRBV7-9	NA	NA	TRBJ2-7	TGTGCCAGCAGCTCAACCTACGAGCAGTACTTC	CASSSTYEQYF
TRBV5-5	NA	TRBD2	TRBJ2-7	TGTGCCAGCAGCTTGGGTCTAGCGGGAGTATTATACTTC	CASSLGLAGVLYF
TRBV30	few	TRBD2	TRBJ2-7	TGTGGTTCTCCTCAGCGGGAGAATAATTACGAGCAGTACTTC	CGSPQRENNYEQYF
TRBV5-1	NA	NA	TRBJ1-6	TGCGCCAGCAGCTTGGTACAGGGTCGGGATTCACCCCTCCACTTT	CASSLVQGRDSPLHF
TRBV5-1	NA	NA	TRBJ2-3	TGCGCCAGCAGCGCGGGACAGAGTGACACAGATACGCAGTATTTT	CASSAGQSDTDTQYF
TRBV5-6	once	TRBD1	TRBJ2-3	TGTGCCAGCAGCTCAGCGGACAGGGGGTTTACAGATACGCAGTATTTT	CASSSADRGFTDTQYF
TRBV5-1	NA	NA	TRBJ1-4	TGCGCCAGCACCCCGGGTCCTCCCGGGGAAAAACTGTTTTTT	CASTPGPPGEKLFF
TRBV6-1	once	TRBD1	TRBJ1-5	TGTGCCAGCAGTATCAGGGGGCTTGATCAGCCCCAGCATTTT	CASSIRGLDQPQHF
TRBV19	NA	TRBD2	TRBJ2-1	TGTGCCAGTCGACCGGGACTAGCGGGTTTGGATGAGCAGTTCTTC	CASRPGLAGLDEQFF
TRBV7-9	NA	TRBD2	TRBJ2-5	TGTGCCAGCAGCTTAGAGGGACTATACCAAGAGACCCAGTACTTC	CASSLEGLYQETQYF
TRBV9	few	NA	TRBJ1-2	TGTGCCAGCAGCGTAGCGATCGCAGGTCGGGGCTACACCTTC	CASSVAIAGRGYTF
TRBV11-3	once	NA	TRBJ2-5	TGTGCCAGCAGCTTAGTAGGGCAGGGTTTGGAGACCCAGTACTTC	CASSLVGQGLETQYF
TRBV7-2	NA	NA	TRBJ2-7	TGTGCCAGCAGCTTAGTTTGGCAGGGTTTTTACGAGCAGTACTTC	CASSLVWQGFYEQYF
TRBV19	NA	NA	TRBJ2-5	TGTGCCAGTAGCCCTGACGGGGGGCGCGGGGAGACCCAGTACTTC	CASSPDGGRGETQYF
TRBV19	NA	NA	TRBJ1-2	TGTGCCAGTAGTAAGATCGAGGCCCGTACTAACTATGGCTACACCTTC	CASSKIEARTNYGYTF
TRBV5-6	NA	NA	TRBJ1-5	TGTGCCAGCAGCTCCCAGCCCTCGACAGCACAAAAGGTCAATCAGCCCCAGCATTTT	CASSSQPSTAQKVNQPQHF
TRBV5-1	once	NA	TRBJ1-1	TGCGCCAGCAGCTTAACAGCGGGGGTCACTGAAGCTTTCTTT	CASSLTAGVTEAFF
TRBV29-1	once	TRBD2	TRBJ2-3	TGCAGCGGGGTGGGACTAGCGGGGGCCGATACGCAGTATTTT	CSGVGLAGADTQYF
TRBV19	NA	TRBD1	TRBJ2-6	TGTGCCAGTAGTCCGGACAGGGTCACTGGGGCCAACGTCCTGACTTTC	CASSPDRVTGANVLTF
TRBV28	NA	TRBD1	TRBJ1-3	TGTGCCAGCAGACCAGGGGGCACAGGAAACACCATATATTTT	CASRPGGTGNTIYF
TRBV7-8	NA	TRBD2	TRBJ2-3	TGTGCCAGCAGCCTTCTAGCGGGAGGATGGGATACGCAGTATTTT	CASSLLAGGWDTQYF
TRBV29-1	NA	TRBD2	TRBJ2-1	TGCAGCGTTGTGAGCGGGGGGGCCTACAATGAGCAGTTCTTC	CSVVSGGAYNEQFF